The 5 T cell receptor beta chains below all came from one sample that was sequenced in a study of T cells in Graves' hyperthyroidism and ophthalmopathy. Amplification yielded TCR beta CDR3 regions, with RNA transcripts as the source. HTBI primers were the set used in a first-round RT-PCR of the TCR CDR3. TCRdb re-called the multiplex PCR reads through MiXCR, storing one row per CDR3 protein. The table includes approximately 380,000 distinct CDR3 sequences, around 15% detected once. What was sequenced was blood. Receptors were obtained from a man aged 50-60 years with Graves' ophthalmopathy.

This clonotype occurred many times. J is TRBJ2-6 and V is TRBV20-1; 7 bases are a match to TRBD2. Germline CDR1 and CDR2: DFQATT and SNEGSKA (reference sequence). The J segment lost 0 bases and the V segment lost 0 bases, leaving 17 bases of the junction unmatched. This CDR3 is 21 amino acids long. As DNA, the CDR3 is TGCAGTGCTAGAGATGGCCCTTCCAGGGAGGGGTCATTCTCTGGGGCCAACGTCCTGACTTTC. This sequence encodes CSARDGPSREGSFSGANVLTF.

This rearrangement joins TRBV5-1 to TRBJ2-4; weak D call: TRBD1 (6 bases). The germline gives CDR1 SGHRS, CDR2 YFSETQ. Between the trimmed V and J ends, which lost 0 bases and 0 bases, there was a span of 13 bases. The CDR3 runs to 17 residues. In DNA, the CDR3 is TGCGCCAGCAGCTTGGGAGGGGGTCTTTTAGCCAAAAACATTCAGTACTTC. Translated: CASSLGGGLLAKNIQYF. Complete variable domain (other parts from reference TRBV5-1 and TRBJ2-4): KAGVTQTPRYLIKTRGQQVTLSCSPISGHRSVSWYQQTPGQGLQFLFEYFSETQRNKGNFPGRFSGRQFSNSRSEMNVSTLELGDSALYLCASSLGGGLLAKNIQYFGAGTRLSVL.

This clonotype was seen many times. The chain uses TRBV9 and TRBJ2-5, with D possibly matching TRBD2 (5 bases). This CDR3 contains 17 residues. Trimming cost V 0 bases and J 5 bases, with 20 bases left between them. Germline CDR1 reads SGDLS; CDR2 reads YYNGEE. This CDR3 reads CASSVGAIGEWRETQYF. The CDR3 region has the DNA TGTGCCAGCAGCGTAGGAGCGATTGGGGAATGGAGGGAGACCCAGTACTTC. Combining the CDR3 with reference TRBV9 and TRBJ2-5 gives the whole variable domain DSGVTQTPKHLITATGQRVTLRCSPRSGDLSVYWYQQSLDQGLQFLIQYYNGEERAKGNILERFSAQQFPDLHSELNLSSLELGDSALYFCASSVGAIGEWRETQYFGPGTRLLVL.

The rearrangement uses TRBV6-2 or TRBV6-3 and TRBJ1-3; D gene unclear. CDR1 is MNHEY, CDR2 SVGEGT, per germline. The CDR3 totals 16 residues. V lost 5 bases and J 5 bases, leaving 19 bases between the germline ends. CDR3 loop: CASSPPGISRRNTIYF. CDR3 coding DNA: TGTGCCAGCAGTCCCCCGGGGATCTCCCGGCGAAACACCATATATTTT.

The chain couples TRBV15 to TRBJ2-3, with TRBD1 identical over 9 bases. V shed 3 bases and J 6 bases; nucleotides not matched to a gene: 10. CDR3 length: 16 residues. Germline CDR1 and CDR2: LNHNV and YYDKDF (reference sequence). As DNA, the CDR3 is TGTGCCACCAGCAGGGAACAGGGGGCGCCTGGGGATACGCAGTATTTT. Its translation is CATSREQGAPGDTQYF.